Described below is a single TCR beta chain sequence and its context. The CDR3 has 14 amino acids. The germline gives CDR1 SGHTA, CDR2 FQGTGA. Trimming pared 5 bases from V and 8 bases from J, leaving 15 bases between. These data come from a study of blood T cell repertoires in COVID-19. Study-wide background: Samples came from the United States, Italy and Spain, spanning acute and convalescent COVID-19. PBMCs, B-cell-depleted T cells, or T cells provided the cDNA or gDNA that made up the material.

Source study methods: Estimates of nucleated cell counts were drawn from the amplification of reference gene primers. Data came from immunoSEQ multiplex PCR; TCRdb stores just in-frame clones and leaves some out. The DNA gave D and trimming, while V, J and clone size come from that table. The sample contains about 70,000 clones, about three quarters of which appear only once. The chain combines TRBV7-3 with TRBJ2-2, with a possible D match to TRBD1 (5 bases). Sequencing input: peripheral blood. This TCR was sampled from a man at least 80 years old with acute or convalescent COVID-19. CDR3 in DNA: TGTGCCAGCAGCATCACCAGGGCCTCAGGGGAGCTGTTTTTT. Translating it yields CASSITRASGELFF.